This T cell receptor beta chain was captured in a study of blood T cell repertoires in COVID-19. Study context: From T cells, B-cell-depleted T cells, or PBMCs came the material, which was cDNA or gDNA.

TCRdb's copy holds only in-frame clones and misses some; the assay was immunoSEQ multiplex PCR. The sample carries around 620,000 clones, about 87% recorded once. In germline, CDR1 is DFQATT, CDR2 SNEGSKA (reference sequence). The CDR3 loop spans 14 amino acids. The V end was cut by 3 bases, the J end by 8 bases, with 17 bases between. The sequenced sample consisted of peripheral blood. The origin of this receptor is a woman aged 18-30 years with acute or convalescent COVID-19. The chain employs TRBV20-1 and TRBJ2-1; maybe TRBD1 (6 bases). For the CDR3, the DNA is TGCAGTGCTAGTGGGACACGGGCCGGGTATGAGCAGTTCTTC. Translating gives CSASGTRAGYEQFF.